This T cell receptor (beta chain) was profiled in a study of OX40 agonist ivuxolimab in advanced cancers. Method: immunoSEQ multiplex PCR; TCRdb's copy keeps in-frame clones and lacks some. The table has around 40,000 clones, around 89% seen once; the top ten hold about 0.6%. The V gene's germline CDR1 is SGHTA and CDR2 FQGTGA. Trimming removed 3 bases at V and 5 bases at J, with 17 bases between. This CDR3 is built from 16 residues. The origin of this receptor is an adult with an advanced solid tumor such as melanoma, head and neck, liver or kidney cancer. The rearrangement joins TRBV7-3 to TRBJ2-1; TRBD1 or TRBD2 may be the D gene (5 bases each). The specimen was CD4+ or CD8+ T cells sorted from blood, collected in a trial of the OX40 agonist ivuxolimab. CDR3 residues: CASSLRGPPTDNEQFF. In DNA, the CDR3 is TGTGCCAGCAGCTTGAGGGGCCCCCCTACCGACAATGAGCAGTTCTTC.